Listed here are 2 T cell receptor beta chains from one sample, sequenced in a study of T cell repertoires in aging, cancer and after chemotherapy. Multiplex touch-down PCR with TRB-A/B primers amplified rearranged V-D-J TRB sequences. One entry per CDR3 protein, called by TCRdb with MiXCR from the multiplex PCR reads. The sample lists 9,900 or so distinct CDR3 sequences, 32% occurring once. The template was genomic DNA from peripheral blood, not RNA. The sequenced sample consisted of blood. These receptors all come from a human donor in good health. The donor label of this sample is uncertain.

This clonotype is deemed medium-sized. In DNA form, the CDR3 reads TGTGCCAGCAGTTACGTTCTCTCTGGGGCCAACGTCCTGACTTTC. Its translation is CASSYVLSGANVLTF. This sequence joins TRBV6-5 and TRBJ2-6, with no clear D. Germline V lookup: CDR1 MNHEY, CDR2 SVGAGI. The CDR3 is made up of 15 amino acids. V lost 2 bases, J lost 0 bases, and 5 bases lay in between.

This chain joins TRBV12-3 or TRBV12-4 and TRBJ2-3; D remains unclear. This CDR3 contains 14 residues. V lost 1 base and J lost 3, with 8 bases in between. Here the CDR3 DNA reads TGTGCCAGCAGTTTAGGAGGAGTTACAGATACGCAGTATTTT. It specifies CASSLGGVTDTQYF.